Many counts were recorded for the clone carrying this TCR beta chain. Antigen unknown. A universal primer site and UMIs were added as TCR cDNA was made by 5'RACE template switching. TCRdb redid the calling of the 5' RACE reads with MiXCR, one entry per CDR3 protein. The sample has more than 300,000 distinct CDR3 sequences, about 6.9% seen once. This sample is drawn from a study of T cells after yellow fever vaccination. The CDR3 consists of 17 residues. Germline trimming cut 4 bases from V and 5 bases from J; bases unmatched to any gene: 17. Per germline, CDR1 SGHRS and CDR2 YFSETQ. Study-wide results and caveats: It was a small share of clonotypes that appeared in both CD4 and CD8 compartments. In FACS-sorted repertoires, abundant clonotypes from the bulk population could appear as contaminants. Most clones from primary vaccination were detected again post-booster (about 96% CD4, around 90% CD8).

The source material was PBMCs, sampled about 49 days after the first yellow fever vaccination. The J gene is TRBJ2-5, the V gene TRBV5-1; TRBD1 matches 7 bases. This sequence originates from a man between 18 and 35 years old who received the YFV17D yellow fever vaccine. This chain's CDR3 is CASSTRQGRGYGETQYF. CDR3 DNA: TGCGCCAGCAGCACCCGACAGGGAAGGGGTTATGGGGAGACCCAGTACTTC.